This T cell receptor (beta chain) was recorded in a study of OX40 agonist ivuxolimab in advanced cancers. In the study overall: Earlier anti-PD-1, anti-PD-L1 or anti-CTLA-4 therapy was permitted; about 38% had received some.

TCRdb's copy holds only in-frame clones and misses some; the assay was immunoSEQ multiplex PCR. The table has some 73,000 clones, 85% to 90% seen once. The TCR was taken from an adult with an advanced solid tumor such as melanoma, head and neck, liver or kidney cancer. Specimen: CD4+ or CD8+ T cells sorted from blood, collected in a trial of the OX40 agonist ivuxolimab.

Here the CDR3 reads CASSLGRLAGNNTGELFF. CDR3 DNA sequence: TGTGCCAGCAGCTTAGGTCGCCTAGCGGGAAATAATACCGGGGAGCTGTTTTTT. V usage is TRBV7-8 and J usage is TRBJ2-2, with 9 positions matching TRBD2. J gave up 5 bases and V 1 base, and 11 bases lay outside the gene matches. Germline values: CDR1 SGHVS, CDR2 FQNEAQ. This CDR3 region has 18 residues. The full variable domain, rest sourced from reference TRBV7-8 and TRBJ2-2, is GAGVSQSPRYKVAKRGQDVALRCDPISGHVSLFWYQQALGQGPEFLTYFQNEAQLDKSGLPSDRFFAERPEGSVSTLKIQRTQQEDSAVYLCASSLGRLAGNNTGELFFGEGSRLTVL.